This TCR beta chain appears in the sequencing data of a study of blood T cell repertoires in COVID-19. The repertoire was sequenced with immunoSEQ multiplex PCR; TCRdb's copy has only in-frame clones and lacks some. The sample lists about 160,000 clones; under 85% were seen once. V was pared by 2 bases and J by 3 bases, with 4 bases of the junction left unmatched. CDR3 length: 15 amino acids. Germline assignment: CDR1 MNHEY and CDR2 SMNVEV (reference sequence). This receptor was obtained from a man in his 70s with acute or convalescent COVID-19. The rearrangement joins TRBV27 to TRBJ2-7, with 10 bases aligning to TRBD2. Sequencing used peripheral blood. The CDR3 reads CASSLQASGGYEQYF. CDR3 coding DNA: TGTGCCAGCAGTTTACAGGCTAGCGGGGGCTACGAGCAGTACTTC.